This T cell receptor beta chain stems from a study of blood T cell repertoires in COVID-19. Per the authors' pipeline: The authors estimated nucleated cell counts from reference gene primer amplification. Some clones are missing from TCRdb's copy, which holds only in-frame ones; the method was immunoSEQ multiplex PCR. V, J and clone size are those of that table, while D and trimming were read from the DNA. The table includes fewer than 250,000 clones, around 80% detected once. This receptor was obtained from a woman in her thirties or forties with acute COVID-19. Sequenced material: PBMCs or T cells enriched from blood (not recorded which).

This CDR3 reads CASRSGQGSYEQYF. CDR3 nucleotide sequence: TGTGCCAGCAGATCCGGACAGGGCTCCTACGAGCAGTACTTC. The chain joins TRBV2 to TRBJ2-7, with 8 bases that match TRBD1. Trimming took 6 bases from V and 0 from J; bases not matched to a gene: 4. The germline CDR1 and CDR2 sequences are SNHLY and FYNNEI. The CDR3 extends over 14 amino acids.